The entry below describes one T cell receptor (beta chain). With 0 bases removed from V and 6 bases from J, the gap between germline ends came to 18 bases. Germline CDR1 reads SGHTA; CDR2 reads FQGTGA. The CDR3 consists of 16 residues. The data were taken from a study of blood T cell repertoires in COVID-19. Study context: Specimens from acute and convalescent COVID-19 originated in the United States, Italy and Spain. PBMCs, B-cell-depleted T cells, or T cells provided the cDNA or gDNA that made up the material.

As handled by the study authors: Amplification of reference gene primers was used by the study to estimate nucleated cell counts. Assay used: immunoSEQ multiplex PCR; TCRdb lists only in-frame clones, some missing. D and trimming were read from the DNA, whereas the V and J calls and clone size are those reported in that table. The sample lists 65,000 to 70,000 clones, roughly 80% occurring once. The chain couples TRBV7-3 to TRBJ2-7, with D perhaps matching TRBD1 (6 bases). The sequence came from a man in his sixties with acute or convalescent COVID-19. The sample was peripheral blood. DNA for the CDR3: TGTGCCAGCAGCTTAACCTCCAGGACAGACGTCTCCGAGCAGTACTTC. This encodes CASSLTSRTDVSEQYF. The complete variable domain, with remaining parts taken from reference TRBV7-3 and TRBJ2-7, reads GAGVSQTPSNKVTEKGKYVELRCDPISGHTALYWYRQSLGQGPEFLIYFQGTGAADDSGLPNDRFFAVRPEGSVSTLKIQRTERGDSAVYLCASSLTSRTDVSEQYFGPGTRLTVT.